This TCR beta chain derives from a study of T cells in localized non-small cell lung cancer. Study-wide findings and caveats: Sequence data derive from only one tumor region, so heterogeneity remains possible. Paired adjacent lung recovered a median around 60 of the top 100 tumor clones.

The protocol was immunoSEQ multiplex PCR, while the TCRdb copy is restricted to in-frame clones and leaves out a portion. The data show roughly 48,000 clones, 60% to 85% seen once. Comments on this clone: Its target is not known.

This specimen consisted of PBMCs, obtained before any cancer treatment. The sequence derives from a woman between 35 and 70 years old with stage II lung adenocarcinoma.

The CDR3 sequence: CASSDASGGPSWQFF. The CDR3 coding sequence is TGTGCCAGCAGTGATGCCAGCGGGGGGCCTAGTTGGCAGTTCTTC. V and J are TRBV2 and TRBJ2-1, with TRBD2 identical over 9 bases. Per germline, CDR1 SNHLY and CDR2 FYNNEI. Germline trimming cut 3 bases from V and 12 bases from J; bases unmatched to any gene: 12. The length of the CDR3 is 15 residues.